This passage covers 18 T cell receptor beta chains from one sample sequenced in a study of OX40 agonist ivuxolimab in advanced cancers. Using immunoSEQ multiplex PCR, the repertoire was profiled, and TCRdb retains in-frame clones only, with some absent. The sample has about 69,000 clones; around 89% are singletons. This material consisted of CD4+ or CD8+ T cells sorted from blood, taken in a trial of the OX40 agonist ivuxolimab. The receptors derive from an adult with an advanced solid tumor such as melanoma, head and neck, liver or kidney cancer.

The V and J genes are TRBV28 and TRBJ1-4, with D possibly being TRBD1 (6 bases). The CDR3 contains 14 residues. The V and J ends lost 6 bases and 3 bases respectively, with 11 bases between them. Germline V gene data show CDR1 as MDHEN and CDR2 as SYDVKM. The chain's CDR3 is CASSQDRANEKLFF. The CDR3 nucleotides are TGTGCCAGCAGCCAGGACAGAGCTAATGAAAAACTGTTTTTT.

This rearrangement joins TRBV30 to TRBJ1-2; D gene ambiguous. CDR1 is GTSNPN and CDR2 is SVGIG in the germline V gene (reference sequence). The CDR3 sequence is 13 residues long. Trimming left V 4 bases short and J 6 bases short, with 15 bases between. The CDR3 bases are TGTGCCTGGACGGCGGGAGAAGTACATGGCTACACCTTC. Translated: CAWTAGEVHGYTF.

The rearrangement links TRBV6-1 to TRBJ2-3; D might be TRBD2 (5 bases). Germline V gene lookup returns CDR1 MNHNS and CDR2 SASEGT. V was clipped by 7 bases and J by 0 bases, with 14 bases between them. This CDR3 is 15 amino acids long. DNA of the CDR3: TGTGCCAGCAAAAACGGAGGAGCTAGCACAGATACGCAGTATTTT. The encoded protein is CASKNGGASTDTQYF.

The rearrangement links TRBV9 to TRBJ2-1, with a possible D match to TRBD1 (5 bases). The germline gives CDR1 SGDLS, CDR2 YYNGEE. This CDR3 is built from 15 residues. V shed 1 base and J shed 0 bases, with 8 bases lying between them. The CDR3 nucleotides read TGTGCCAGCAGCGTACGCGACAGCTCCTACAATGAGCAGTTCTTC. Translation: CASSVRDSSYNEQFF.

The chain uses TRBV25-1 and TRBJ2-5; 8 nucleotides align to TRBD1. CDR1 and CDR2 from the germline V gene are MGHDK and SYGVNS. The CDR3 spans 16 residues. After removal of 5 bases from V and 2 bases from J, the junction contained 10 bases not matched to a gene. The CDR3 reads CASSTFPNRGQETQYF. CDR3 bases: TGTGCCAGCAGTACTTTCCCCAACAGGGGGCAAGAGACCCAGTACTTC. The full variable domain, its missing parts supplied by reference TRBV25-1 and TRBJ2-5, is EADIYQTPRYLVIGTGKKITLECSQTMGHDKMYWYQQDPGMELHLIHYSYGVNSTEKGDLSSESTVSRIRTEHFPLTLESARPSHTSQYLCASSTFPNRGQETQYFGPGTRLLVL.

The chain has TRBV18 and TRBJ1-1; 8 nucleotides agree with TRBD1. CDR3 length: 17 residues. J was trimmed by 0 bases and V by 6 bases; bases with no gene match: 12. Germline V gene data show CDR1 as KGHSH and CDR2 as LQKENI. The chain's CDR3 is CASSPLQGASVNTEAFF. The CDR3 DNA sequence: TGTGCCAGCTCCCCTCTGCAGGGGGCGAGTGTGAACACTGAAGCTTTCTTT.

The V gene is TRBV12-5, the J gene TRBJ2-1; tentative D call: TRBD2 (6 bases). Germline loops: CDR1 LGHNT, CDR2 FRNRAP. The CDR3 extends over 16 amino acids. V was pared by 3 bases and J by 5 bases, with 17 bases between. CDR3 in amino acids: CASGFRLTGENNEQFF. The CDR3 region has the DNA TGTGCTAGTGGTTTCCGACTGACGGGAGAAAACAATGAGCAGTTCTTC.

The CDR3: CASGLAGGQEQYF. As DNA, the CDR3 is TGTGCCAGCGGACTAGCGGGGGGCCAGGAGCAGTACTTC. The chain links TRBV7-2 to TRBJ2-7; 14 bases map to TRBD2. V trimming: 8 bases; J trimming: 7 bases; junction bases outside the gene matches: 4. The germline CDR1 and CDR2 sequences are SGHTA and FQGNSA. CDR3 length equals 13 residues.

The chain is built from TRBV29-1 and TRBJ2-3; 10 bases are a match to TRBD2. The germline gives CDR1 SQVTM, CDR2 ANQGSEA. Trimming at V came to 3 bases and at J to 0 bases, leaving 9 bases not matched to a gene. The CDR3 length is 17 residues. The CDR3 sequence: CSVEGGRLAGSTDTQYF. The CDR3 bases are TGCAGCGTTGAGGGAGGTCGACTAGCGGGTAGCACAGATACGCAGTATTTT.

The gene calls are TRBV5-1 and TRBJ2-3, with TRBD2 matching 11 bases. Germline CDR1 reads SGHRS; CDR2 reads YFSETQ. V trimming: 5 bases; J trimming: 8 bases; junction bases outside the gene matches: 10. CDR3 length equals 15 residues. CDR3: CASSLAGGPTSTQYF. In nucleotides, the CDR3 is TGCGCCAGCAGTTTAGCGGGAGGGCCAACTTCTACGCAGTATTTT.

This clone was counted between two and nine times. The CDR3 nucleotides read TGCGCCAGCACCTACCTGGCGGGAGGGGGCAATGAGCAGTTCTTC. It specifies CASTYLAGGGNEQFF. V and J are TRBV5-1 and TRBJ2-1, with TRBD2 matching 9 bases. Trimming took 6 bases from V and 6 from J; bases not matched to a gene: 10. Germline V CDR1 and CDR2: SGHRS, YFSETQ. This CDR3 has 15 amino acids. The complete variable domain, with remaining parts taken from reference TRBV5-1 and TRBJ2-1, reads KAGVTQTPRYLIKTRGQQVTLSCSPISGHRSVSWYQQTPGQGLQFLFEYFSETQRNKGNFPGRFSGRQFSNSRSEMNVSTLELGDSALYLCASTYLAGGGNEQFFGPGTRLTVL.

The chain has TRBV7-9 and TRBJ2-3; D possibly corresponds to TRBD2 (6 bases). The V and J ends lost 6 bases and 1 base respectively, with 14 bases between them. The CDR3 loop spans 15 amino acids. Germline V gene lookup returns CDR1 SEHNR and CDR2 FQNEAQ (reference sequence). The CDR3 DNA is TGTGCCAGCAGTTCCGGGAGACCGGGCACAGATACGCAGTATTTT. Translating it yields CASSSGRPGTDTQYF.

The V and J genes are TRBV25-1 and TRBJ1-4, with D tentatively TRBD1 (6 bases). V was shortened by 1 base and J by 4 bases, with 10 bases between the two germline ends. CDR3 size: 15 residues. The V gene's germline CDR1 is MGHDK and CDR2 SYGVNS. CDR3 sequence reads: CASSESRGFNEKLFF. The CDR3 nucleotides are TGTGCCAGCAGTGAATCGAGGGGGTTTAATGAAAAACTGTTTTTT.

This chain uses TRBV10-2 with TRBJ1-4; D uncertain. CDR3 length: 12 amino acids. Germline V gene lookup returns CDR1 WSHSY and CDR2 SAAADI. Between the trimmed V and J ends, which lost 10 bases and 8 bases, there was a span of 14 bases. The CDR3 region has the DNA TGCGCCACCCGATCGAGCGAGGAAAAACTGTTTTTT. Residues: CATRSSEEKLFF.

The CDR3 sequence is CASSALGTSGPQETQYF. CDR3 DNA sequence: TGCGCCAGCAGCGCCCTAGGGACTAGCGGGCCCCAAGAGACCCAGTACTTC. V usage is TRBV5-1 and J usage is TRBJ2-5; 12 nucleotides line up with TRBD2. The CDR3 is made up of 17 amino acids. The junction had 8 bases not matched to a gene; V was cut back by 4 bases and J by 1 base. Germline V CDR1 and CDR2: SGHRS, YFSETQ.

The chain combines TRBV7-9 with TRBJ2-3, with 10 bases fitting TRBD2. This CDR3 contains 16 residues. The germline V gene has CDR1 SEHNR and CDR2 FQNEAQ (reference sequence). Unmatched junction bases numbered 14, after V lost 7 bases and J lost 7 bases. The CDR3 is CASNGPTSGFPNTQYF. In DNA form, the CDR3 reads TGTGCCAGCAACGGACCGACTAGCGGGTTCCCAAATACGCAGTATTTT.

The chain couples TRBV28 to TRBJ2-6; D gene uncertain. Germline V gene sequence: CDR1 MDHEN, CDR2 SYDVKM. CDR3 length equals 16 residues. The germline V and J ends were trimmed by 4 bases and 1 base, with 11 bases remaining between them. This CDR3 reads CASSSLSGSGANVLTF. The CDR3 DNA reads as TGTGCCAGCAGTTCCTTGTCGGGTTCTGGGGCCAACGTCCTGACTTTC.

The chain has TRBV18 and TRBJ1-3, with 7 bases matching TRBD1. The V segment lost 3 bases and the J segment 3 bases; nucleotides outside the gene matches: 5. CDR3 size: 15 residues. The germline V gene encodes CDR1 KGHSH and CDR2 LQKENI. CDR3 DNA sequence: TGTGCCAGCTCACCTACAGGGGATTATGGAAACACCATATATTTT. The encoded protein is CASSPTGDYGNTIYF.